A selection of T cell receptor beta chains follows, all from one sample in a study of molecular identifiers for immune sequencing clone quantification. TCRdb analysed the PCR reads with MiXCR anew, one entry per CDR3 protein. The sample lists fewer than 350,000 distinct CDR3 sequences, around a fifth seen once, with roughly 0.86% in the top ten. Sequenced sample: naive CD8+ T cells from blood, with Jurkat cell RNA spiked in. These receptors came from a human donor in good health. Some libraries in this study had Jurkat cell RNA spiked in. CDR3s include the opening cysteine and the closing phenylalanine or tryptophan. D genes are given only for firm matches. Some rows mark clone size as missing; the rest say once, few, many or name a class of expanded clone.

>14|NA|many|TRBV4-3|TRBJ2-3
CASSQEGTTDTQYF
TGCGCCAGCAGCCAAGAGGGGACCACAGATACGCAGTATTTT
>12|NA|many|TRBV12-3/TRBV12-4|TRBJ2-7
CASSGSTGEQYF
TGTGCCAGCAGTGGGTCTACGGGCGAGCAGTACTTC
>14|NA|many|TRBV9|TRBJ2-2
CASSVTGQGGELFF
TGTGCCAGCAGCGTAACAGGGCAGGGCGGGGAGCTGTTTTTT
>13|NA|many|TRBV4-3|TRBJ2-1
CASSQDTENEQFF
TGCGCCAGCAGCCAAGATACGGAGAATGAGCAGTTCTTC
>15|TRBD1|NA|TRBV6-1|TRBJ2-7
CASSATGTGTYEQYF
TGTGCCAGCAGTGCTACCGGGACAGGGACCTACGAGCAGTACTTC
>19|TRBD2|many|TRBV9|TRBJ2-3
CASSASDVGLAGFTDTQYF
TGTGCCAGCAGCGCGTCCGACGTCGGACTAGCGGGGTTTACAGATACGCAGTATTTT
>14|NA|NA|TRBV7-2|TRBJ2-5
CASSLIDGQETLYF
TGTGCCAGCAGCTTAATTGACGGACAAGAGACTCTGTACTTC
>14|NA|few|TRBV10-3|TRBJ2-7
CAISESGRGYEQYF
TGTGCCATCAGTGAGTCGGGCAGGGGCTACGAGCAGTACTTC
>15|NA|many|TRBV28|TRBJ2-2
CASSFDWRNTGELFF
TGTGCCAGCAGTTTCGACTGGAGGAACACCGGGGAGCTGTTTTTT
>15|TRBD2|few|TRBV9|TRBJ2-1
CASSAPSGRHNEQFF
TGTGCCAGCAGCGCCCCCAGCGGGAGGCACAATGAGCAGTTCTTC
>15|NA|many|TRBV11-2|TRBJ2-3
CASSSTGPPRNTQYF
TGTGCCAGCAGCTCAACCGGACCCCCCCGGAATACGCAGTATTTT
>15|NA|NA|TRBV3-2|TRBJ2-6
CASSPGLAGANVLTF
TGTGCCAGCAGCCCCGGACTTGCGGGGGCCAACGTCCTGACTTTC
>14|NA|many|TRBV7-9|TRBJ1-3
CASSSSFSGNTIYF
TGTGCCAGCAGCTCCTCTTTCTCTGGAAACACCATATATTTT
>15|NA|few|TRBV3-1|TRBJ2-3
CASRPARNGTDTQYF
TGTGCCAGCAGACCGGCCCGAAATGGTACGGATACGCAGTATTTT
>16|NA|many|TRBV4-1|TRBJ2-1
CASSQDSQDTYNEQFF
TGCGCCAGCAGCCAAGATTCCCAGGACACCTACAATGAGCAGTTCTTC
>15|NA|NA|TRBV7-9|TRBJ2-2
CASSLITGVTWELFF
TGTGCCAGCAGCTTAATTACTGGTGTCACCTGGGAGCTGTTTTTT
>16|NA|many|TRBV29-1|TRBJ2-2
CSVEIKGGLTTGELFF
TGCAGCGTTGAGATTAAGGGAGGCCTTACCACCGGGGAGCTGTTTTTT
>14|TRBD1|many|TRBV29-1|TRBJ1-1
CSVVGTGGWTEAFF
TGCAGCGTTGTAGGGACAGGGGGATGGACTGAAGCTTTCTTT
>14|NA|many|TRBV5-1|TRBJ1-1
CASSFTGLRTEAFF
TGCGCCAGCAGTTTTACAGGGTTAAGGACTGAAGCTTTCTTT
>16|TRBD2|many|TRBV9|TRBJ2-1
CASSVEGLAGPTEQFF
TGTGCCAGCAGCGTAGAGGGACTAGCGGGGCCTACAGAGCAGTTCTTC
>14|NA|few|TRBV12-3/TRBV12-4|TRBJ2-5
CASSFHRSQETQYF
TGTGCCAGCAGTTTCCACAGGTCGCAAGAGACCCAGTACTTC
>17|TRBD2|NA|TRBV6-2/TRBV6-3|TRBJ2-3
CASSYRRGGGASDTQYF
TGTGCCAGCAGTTACCGCCGTGGCGGGGGGGCGTCAGATACGCAGTATTTT
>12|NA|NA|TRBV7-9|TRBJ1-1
CASTILNTEAFF
TGTGCCAGCACCATACTGAACACTGAAGCTTTCTTT
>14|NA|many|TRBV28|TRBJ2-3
CASSLHGRTDTQYF
TGTGCCAGCAGTTTACATGGGCGGACAGATACGCAGTATTTT
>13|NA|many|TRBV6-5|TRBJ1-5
CASGVHSNQPQHF
TGTGCCAGCGGGGTTCATAGCAATCAGCCCCAGCATTTT
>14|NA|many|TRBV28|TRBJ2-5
CASTTMEGRETQYF
TGTGCCAGCACCACTATGGAGGGAAGAGAGACCCAGTACTTC
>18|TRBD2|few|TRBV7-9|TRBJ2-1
CASSSGSGGTSSYNEQFF
TGTGCCAGCAGCTCCGGTAGCGGGGGAACGAGCTCCTACAATGAGCAGTTCTTC
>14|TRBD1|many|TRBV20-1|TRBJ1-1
CSARWDREDTEAFF
TGCAGTGCTAGGTGGGACAGGGAAGACACTGAAGCTTTCTTT
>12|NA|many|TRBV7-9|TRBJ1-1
CASSPVGTEAFF
TGTGCCAGCAGCCCAGTGGGGACTGAAGCTTTCTTT